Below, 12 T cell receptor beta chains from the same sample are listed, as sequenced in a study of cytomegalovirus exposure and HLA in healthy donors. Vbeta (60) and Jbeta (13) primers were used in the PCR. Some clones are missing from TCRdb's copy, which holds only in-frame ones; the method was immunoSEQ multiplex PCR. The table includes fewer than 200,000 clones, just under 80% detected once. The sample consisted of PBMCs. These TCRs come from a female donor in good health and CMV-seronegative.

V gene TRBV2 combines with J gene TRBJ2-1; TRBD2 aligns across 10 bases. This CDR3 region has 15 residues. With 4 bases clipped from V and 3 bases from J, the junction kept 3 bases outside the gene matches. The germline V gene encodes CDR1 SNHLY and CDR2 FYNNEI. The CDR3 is CASSASGGVYNEQFF. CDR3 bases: TGTGCCAGCAGTGCGAGCGGGGGGGTCTACAATGAGCAGTTCTTC.

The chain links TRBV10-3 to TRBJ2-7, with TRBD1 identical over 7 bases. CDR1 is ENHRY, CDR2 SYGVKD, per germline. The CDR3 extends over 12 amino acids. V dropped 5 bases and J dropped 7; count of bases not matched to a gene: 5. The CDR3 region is CAISIRDSEQYF. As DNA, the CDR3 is TGTGCCATCAGTATCCGGGACAGTGAGCAGTACTTC.

The chain's CDR3 is CASSPTGGGYGYTF. CDR3 sequence (DNA): TGTGCCAGCAGTCCGACAGGGGGCGGCTATGGCTACACCTTC. This chain connects TRBV2 to TRBJ1-2; 10 bases fit TRBD1. The germline gives CDR1 SNHLY, CDR2 FYNNEI. V shed 5 bases, J shed 4 bases, and the junction held 4 bases outside the gene matches. The CDR3 covers 14 residues.

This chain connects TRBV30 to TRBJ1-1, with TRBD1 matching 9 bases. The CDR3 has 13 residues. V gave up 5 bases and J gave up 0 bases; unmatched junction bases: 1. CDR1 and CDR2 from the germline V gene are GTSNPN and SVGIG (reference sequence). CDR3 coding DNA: TGTGCCTGGGGGACAGGGTTGAACACTGAAGCTTTCTTT. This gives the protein CAWGTGLNTEAFF.

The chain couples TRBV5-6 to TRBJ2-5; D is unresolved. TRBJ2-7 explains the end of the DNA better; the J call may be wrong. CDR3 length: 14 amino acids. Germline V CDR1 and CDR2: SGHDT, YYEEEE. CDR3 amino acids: CASSLIHGSYEQYF. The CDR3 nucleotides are TGTGCCAGCAGCTTAATCCACGGGTCCTACGAGCAGTACTTC.

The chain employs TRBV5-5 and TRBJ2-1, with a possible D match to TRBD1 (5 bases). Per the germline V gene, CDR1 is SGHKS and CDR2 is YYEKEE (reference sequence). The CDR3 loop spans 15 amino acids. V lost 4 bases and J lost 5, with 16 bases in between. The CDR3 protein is CASSPAPWGNNEQFF. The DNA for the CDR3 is TGTGCCAGCAGCCCGGCTCCCTGGGGCAACAATGAGCAGTTCTTC. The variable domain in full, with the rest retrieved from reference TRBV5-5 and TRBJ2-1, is DAGVTQSPTHLIKTRGQQVTLRCSPISGHKSVSWYQQVLGQGPQFIFQYYEKEERGRGNFPDRFSARQFPNYSSELNVNALLLGDSALYLCASSPAPWGNNEQFFGPGTRLTVL.

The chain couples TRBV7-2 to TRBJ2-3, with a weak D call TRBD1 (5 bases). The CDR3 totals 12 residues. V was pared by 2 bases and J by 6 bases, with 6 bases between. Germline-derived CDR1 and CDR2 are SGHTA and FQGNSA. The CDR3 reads CASSLKGDTQYF. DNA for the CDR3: TGTGCCAGCAGCTTAAAGGGGGATACGCAGTATTTT.

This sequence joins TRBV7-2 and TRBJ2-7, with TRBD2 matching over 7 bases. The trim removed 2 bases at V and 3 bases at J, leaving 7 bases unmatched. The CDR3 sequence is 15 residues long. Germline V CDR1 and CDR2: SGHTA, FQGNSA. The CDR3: CASSLMSSGFYEQYF. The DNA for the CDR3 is TGTGCCAGCAGCTTAATGTCTAGCGGCTTCTACGAGCAGTACTTC.

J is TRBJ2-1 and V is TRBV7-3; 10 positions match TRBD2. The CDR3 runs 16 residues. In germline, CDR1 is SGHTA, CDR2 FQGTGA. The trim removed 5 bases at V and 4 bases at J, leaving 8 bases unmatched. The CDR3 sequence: CASSLLAGAAYNEQFF. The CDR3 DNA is TGTGCCAGCAGCCTCCTAGCGGGGGCCGCGTACAATGAGCAGTTCTTC.

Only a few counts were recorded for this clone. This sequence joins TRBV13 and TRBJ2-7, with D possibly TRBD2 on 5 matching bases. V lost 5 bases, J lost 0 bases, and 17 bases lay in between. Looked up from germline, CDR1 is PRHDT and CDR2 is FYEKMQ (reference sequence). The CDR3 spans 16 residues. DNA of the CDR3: TGTGCCAGCAGCCCCGCCTCCGGGGTCCCCTCCTACGAGCAGTACTTC. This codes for CASSPASGVPSYEQYF.

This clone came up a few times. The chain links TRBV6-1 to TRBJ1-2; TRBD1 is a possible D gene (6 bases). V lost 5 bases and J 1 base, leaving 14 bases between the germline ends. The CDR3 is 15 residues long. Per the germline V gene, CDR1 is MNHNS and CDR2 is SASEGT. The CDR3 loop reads CASSIGGAGNYGYTF. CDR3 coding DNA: TGTGCCAGCAGTATAGGGGGGGCGGGTAACTATGGCTACACCTTC.

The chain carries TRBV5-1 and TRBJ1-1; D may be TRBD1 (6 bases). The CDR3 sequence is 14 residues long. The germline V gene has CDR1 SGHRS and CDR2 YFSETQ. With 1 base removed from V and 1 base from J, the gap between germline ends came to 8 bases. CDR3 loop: CASSLLQGNTEAFF. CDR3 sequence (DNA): TGCGCCAGCAGCTTGCTACAGGGGAACACTGAAGCTTTCTTT.